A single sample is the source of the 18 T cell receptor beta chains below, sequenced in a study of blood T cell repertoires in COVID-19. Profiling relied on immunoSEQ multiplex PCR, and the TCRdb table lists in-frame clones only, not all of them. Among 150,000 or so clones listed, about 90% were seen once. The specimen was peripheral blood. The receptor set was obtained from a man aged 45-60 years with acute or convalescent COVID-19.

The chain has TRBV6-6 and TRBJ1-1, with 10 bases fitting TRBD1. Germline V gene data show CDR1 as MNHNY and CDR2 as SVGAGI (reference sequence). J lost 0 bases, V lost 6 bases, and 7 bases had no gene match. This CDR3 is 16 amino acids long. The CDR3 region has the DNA TGTGCCAGCAGCTCCGGGACAGGGGCCGTGAACACTGAAGCTTTCTTT. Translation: CASSSGTGAVNTEAFF.

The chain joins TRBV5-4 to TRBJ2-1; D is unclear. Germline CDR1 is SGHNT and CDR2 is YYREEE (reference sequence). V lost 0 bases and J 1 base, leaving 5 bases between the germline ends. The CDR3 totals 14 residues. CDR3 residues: CASSLGLSYNEQFF. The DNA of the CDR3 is TGTGCCAGCAGCTTGGGACTTTCCTACAATGAGCAGTTCTTC.

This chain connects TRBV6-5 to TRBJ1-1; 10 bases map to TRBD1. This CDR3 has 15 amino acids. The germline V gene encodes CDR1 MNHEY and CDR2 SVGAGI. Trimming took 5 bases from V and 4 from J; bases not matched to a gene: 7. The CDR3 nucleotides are TGTGCCAGCAGTCTTCCGGGACAGGGGACCACTGAAGCTTTCTTT. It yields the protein CASSLPGQGTTEAFF.

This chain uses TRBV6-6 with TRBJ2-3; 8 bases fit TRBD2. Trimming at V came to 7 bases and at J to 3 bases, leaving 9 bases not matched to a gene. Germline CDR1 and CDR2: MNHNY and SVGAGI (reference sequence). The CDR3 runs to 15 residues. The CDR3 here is CASTISGTQTDTQYF. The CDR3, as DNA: TGTGCCAGCACCATTAGCGGGACGCAGACAGATACGCAGTATTTT.

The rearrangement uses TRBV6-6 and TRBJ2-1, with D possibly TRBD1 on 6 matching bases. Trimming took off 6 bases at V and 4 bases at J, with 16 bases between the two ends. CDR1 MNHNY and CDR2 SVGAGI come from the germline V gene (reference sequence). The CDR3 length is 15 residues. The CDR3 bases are TGTGCCAGCAGCCCACAGGGTTTCGGGTACAATGAGCAGTTCTTC. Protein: CASSPQGFGYNEQFF.

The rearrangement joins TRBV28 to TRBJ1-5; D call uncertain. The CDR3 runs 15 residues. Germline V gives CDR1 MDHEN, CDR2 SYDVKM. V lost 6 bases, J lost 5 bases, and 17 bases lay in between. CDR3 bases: TGTGCCAGCAGCCCCATGGCACGATCCGATCAGCCCCAGCATTTT. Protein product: CASSPMARSDQPQHF.

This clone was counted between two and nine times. CDR3 amino acids: CASSLGLGAGAVETQYF. In nucleotides, the CDR3 is TGCGCCAGCAGCTTGGGATTGGGAGCGGGAGCGGTTGAGACCCAGTACTTC. The chain couples TRBV5-1 to TRBJ2-5; TRBD2 aligns across 8 bases. Per germline, CDR1 SGHRS and CDR2 YFSETQ. Trimming at V came to 0 bases and at J to 5 bases, leaving 12 bases not matched to a gene. The CDR3 has 17 amino acids.

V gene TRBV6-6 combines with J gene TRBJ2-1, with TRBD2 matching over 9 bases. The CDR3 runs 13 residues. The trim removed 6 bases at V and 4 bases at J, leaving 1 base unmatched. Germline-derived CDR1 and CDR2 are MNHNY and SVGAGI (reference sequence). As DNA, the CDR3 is TGTGCCAGCAGAACTAGCGGGTACAATGAGCAGTTCTTC. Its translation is CASRTSGYNEQFF.

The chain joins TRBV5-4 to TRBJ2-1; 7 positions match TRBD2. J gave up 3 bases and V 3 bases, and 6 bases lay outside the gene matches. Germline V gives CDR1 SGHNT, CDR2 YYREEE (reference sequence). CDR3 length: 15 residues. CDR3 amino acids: CASSSGLENYNEQFF. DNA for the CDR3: TGTGCCAGCAGCTCAGGACTAGAGAACTACAATGAGCAGTTCTTC. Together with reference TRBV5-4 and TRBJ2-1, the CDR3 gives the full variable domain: ETGVTQSPTHLIKTRGQQVTLRCSSQSGHNTVSWYQQALGQGPQFIFQYYREEENGRGNFPPRFSGLQFPNYSSELNVNALELDDSALYLCASSSGLENYNEQFFGPGTRLTVL.

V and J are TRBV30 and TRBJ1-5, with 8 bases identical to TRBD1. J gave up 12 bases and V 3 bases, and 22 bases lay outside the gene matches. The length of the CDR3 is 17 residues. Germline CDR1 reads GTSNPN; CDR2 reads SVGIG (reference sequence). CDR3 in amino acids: CAWSKSKWKTGAIIQHF. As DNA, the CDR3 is TGTGCCTGGAGCAAATCCAAGTGGAAGACAGGGGCGATAATCCAGCATTTT.

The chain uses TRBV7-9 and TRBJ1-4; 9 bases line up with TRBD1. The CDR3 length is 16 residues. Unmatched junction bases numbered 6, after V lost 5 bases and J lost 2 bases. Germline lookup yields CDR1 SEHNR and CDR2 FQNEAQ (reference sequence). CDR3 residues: CASSLQGALTNEKLFF. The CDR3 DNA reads TGTGCCAGCAGCCTACAGGGGGCGCTCACTAATGAAAAACTGTTTTTT.

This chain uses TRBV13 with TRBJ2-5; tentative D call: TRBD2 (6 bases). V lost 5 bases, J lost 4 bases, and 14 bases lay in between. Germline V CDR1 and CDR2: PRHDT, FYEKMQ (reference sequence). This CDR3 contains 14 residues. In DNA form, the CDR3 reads TGTGCCAGCAGCCCCCGGGCGGGGCGAGAGACCCAGTACTTC. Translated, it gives CASSPRAGRETQYF.

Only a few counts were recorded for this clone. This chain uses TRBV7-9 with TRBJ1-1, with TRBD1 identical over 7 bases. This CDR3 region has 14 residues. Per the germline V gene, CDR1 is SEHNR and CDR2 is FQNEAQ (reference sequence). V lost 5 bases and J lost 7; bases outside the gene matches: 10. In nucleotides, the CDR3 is TGTGCCAGCAGCCCAAAGGGGGCAGGGAGTGAAGCTTTCTTT. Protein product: CASSPKGAGSEAFF.

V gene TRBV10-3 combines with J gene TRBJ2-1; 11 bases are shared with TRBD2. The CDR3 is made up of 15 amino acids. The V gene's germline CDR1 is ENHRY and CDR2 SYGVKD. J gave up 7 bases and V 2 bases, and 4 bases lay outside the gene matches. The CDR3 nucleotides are TGTGCCATCAGTGAGGCGCTAGCGGGAGGTAATGAGCAGTTCTTC. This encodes CAISEALAGGNEQFF.

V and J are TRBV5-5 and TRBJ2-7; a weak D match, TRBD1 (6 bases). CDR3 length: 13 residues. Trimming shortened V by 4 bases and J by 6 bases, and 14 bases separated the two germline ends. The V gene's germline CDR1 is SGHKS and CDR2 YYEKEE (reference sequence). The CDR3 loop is CASSLHTGSEQYV. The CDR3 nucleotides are TGTGCCAGCAGCCTGCACACAGGGAGCGAGCAGTACGTC.

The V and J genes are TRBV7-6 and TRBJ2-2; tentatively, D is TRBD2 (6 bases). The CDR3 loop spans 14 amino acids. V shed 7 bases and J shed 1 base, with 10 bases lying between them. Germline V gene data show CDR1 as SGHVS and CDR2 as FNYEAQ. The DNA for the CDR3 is TGTGCCAGCACCAAGACTAGGAACACCGGGGAGCTGTTTTTT. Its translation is CASTKTRNTGELFF.

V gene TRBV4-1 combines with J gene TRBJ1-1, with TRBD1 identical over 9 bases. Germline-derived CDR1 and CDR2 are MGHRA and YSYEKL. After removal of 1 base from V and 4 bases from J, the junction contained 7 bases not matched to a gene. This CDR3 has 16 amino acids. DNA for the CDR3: TGCGCCAGCAGCCAAGCTCCGGACAGGGGTAGCACTGAAGCTTTCTTT. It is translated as CASSQAPDRGSTEAFF.

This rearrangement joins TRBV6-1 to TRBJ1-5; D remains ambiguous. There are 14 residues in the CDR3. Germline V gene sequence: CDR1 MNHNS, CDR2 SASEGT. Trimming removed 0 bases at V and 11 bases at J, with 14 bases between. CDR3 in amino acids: CASSEAFPVETQHF. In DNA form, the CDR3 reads TGTGCCAGCAGTGAAGCGTTCCCGGTGGAGACCCAGCATTTT.